Detailed here is one T cell receptor beta chain. RNA transcripts were the template for amplifying TCR beta CDR3 regions. Carried out on the TCR CDR3, a first-round RT-PCR used the HTBI primer set. TCRdb independently ran MiXCR on the multiplex PCR reads; one entry per CDR3 protein. The sample lists about 620,000 distinct CDR3 sequences, under 20% seen once, with 3.8% in the top ten. The record originates from a study of T cells in Graves' hyperthyroidism and ophthalmopathy. Trimming removed 3 bases at V and 5 bases at J, with 11 bases between. The CDR3 is 13 residues long. Germline CDR1 reads MNHEY; CDR2 reads SMNVEV (reference sequence).

This chain links TRBV27 with TRBJ2-7; no clear D gene. The sequenced sample was blood. The TCR comes from a woman aged 30 to 39 with Graves' hyperthyroidism. This CDR3 reads CASSFGFSDEQYF. As DNA, the CDR3 is TGTGCCAGCAGTTTTGGCTTCTCAGACGAGCAGTACTTC.